The 17 T cell receptor beta chains below come from one sample, sequenced in a study of cytotoxic CD8 clonotypes in ibrutinib-treated CLL. The method was immunoSEQ multiplex PCR; TCRdb's version includes in-frame clones alone and lacks a portion of them. The table records about 160,000 clones, approximately 84% of them present only once. The source was PBMCs, collected after 24 months of ibrutinib treatment. Receptor source: a human donor with chronic lymphocytic leukemia.

The chain has TRBV2 and TRBJ2-5, with D hard to call. Trimming pared 8 bases from V and 1 base from J, leaving 5 bases between. The germline CDR1 and CDR2 sequences are SNHLY and FYNNEI. This CDR3 has 11 amino acids. CDR3 nucleotide sequence: TGTGCCAGCGGTAGCCAAGAGACCCAGTACTTC. Protein: CASGSQETQYF.

The table lists this clone with many counts. The chain recombines TRBV2 with TRBJ1-6; D is unresolved. Germline loops: CDR1 SNHLY, CDR2 FYNNEI. V lost 2 bases to trimming and J lost 10 bases, with 15 bases between them. This CDR3 has 15 residues. CDR3 nucleotide sequence: TGTGCCAGCAGTGAAAGTTACAAGACGAAGTCACCCCTCCACTTT. This translates into CASSESYKTKSPLHF.

The rearrangement links TRBV6-5 to TRBJ1-5; D not certain. Trimming removed 4 bases from V and 1 base from J, with 8 bases in between. There are 14 residues in the CDR3. CDR1 is MNHEY, CDR2 SVGAGI, per germline. CDR3 sequence (DNA): TGTGCCAGCAGTTTACGGAACAGCAATCAGCCCCAGCATTTT. It is translated as CASSLRNSNQPQHF.

V is TRBV7-8 and J is TRBJ2-1; D not certain. V was clipped by 2 bases and J by 4 bases, with 3 bases between them. The CDR3 covers 12 residues. CDR1 and CDR2 (germline): SGHVS, FQNEAQ. This CDR3 is CASSLTYNEQFF. Written as DNA, the CDR3 is TGTGCCAGCAGCTTAACGTACAATGAGCAGTTCTTC.

V and J are TRBV7-2 and TRBJ2-2; TRBD1 is a possible D gene (6 bases). Trimming took off 6 bases at V and 6 bases at J, with 23 bases between the two ends. Germline values: CDR1 SGHTA, CDR2 FQGNSA. The CDR3 length is 17 residues. The CDR3 bases are TGTGCCAGCAGTCAGCTAGTGGGGGCCCGTGTTCCCGGGGAGCTGTTTTTT. It specifies CASSQLVGARVPGELFF.

The CDR3 nucleotides are TGTGCCAGCAGCTTAGGAACAGGGAGCTGGGAGCAGTACTTC. Translated, it gives CASSLGTGSWEQYF. The V gene is TRBV7-2, the J gene TRBJ2-7; D might be TRBD1 (6 bases). From germline, CDR1 is SGHTA and CDR2 FQGNSA. The length of the CDR3 is 14 residues. V was trimmed by 1 base and J by 7 bases, leaving 14 bases between them. Supplemented by reference TRBV7-2 and TRBJ2-7, the full variable domain reads GAGVSQSPSNKVTEKGKDVELRCDPISGHTALYWYRQSLGQGLEFLIYFQGNSAPDKSGLPSDRFSAERTGGSVSTLTIQRTQQEDSAVYLCASSLGTGSWEQYFGPGTRLTVT.

This rearrangement joins TRBV7-3 to TRBJ2-3, with 11 bases lining up with TRBD2. Unmatched junction bases numbered 3, after V lost 1 base and J lost 0 bases. The CDR3 sequence is 17 residues long. The germline V gene encodes CDR1 SGHTA and CDR2 FQGTGA. CDR3 in DNA: TGTGCCAGCAGCTTAAAAAGGACTAGCGGGAGCACAGATACGCAGTATTTT. Translation: CASSLKRTSGSTDTQYF.

The chain has TRBV7-8 and TRBJ1-1, with TRBD1 matching 10 bases. The V segment lost 3 bases and the J segment 11 bases; nucleotides outside the gene matches: 6. The germline CDR1 and CDR2 sequences are SGHVS and FQNEAQ. CDR3 size: 13 residues. This CDR3 reads CASSFSEGQGAFF. DNA of the CDR3: TGTGCCAGCAGCTTTTCTGAGGGACAGGGGGCTTTCTTT.

The V call is TRBV7-6, the J call TRBJ2-6; D is undetermined. This CDR3 has 16 residues. The V end lost 2 bases, the J end lost 0 bases, and 8 bases lay between the germline ends. Germline V gene data show CDR1 as SGHVS and CDR2 as FNYEAQ. For the CDR3, the DNA is TGTGCCAGCAGCTTAACCCCAAGCTCTGGGGCCAACGTCCTGACTTTC. It is translated as CASSLTPSSGANVLTF.

The rearrangement uses TRBV29-1 and TRBJ1-1; unclear D gene. Trimming cost V 7 bases and J 6 bases, with 3 bases left between them. Germline CDR1 and CDR2: SQVTM and ANQGSEA. The CDR3 runs 8 residues. The CDR3 loop is CSAAEAFF. The CDR3, as DNA: TGCAGCGCGGCTGAAGCTTTCTTT.

The chain links TRBV7-3 to TRBJ1-2; a possible D gene is TRBD1 (5 bases). The germline V gene encodes CDR1 SGHTA and CDR2 FQGTGA. This CDR3 comprises 15 residues. Trimming cost V 6 bases and J 8 bases, with 22 bases left between them. CDR3 amino acids: CASSSTDKASGGYTF. The CDR3 bases are TGTGCCAGCAGTTCTACCGACAAGGCATCAGGGGGCTACACCTTC.

The rearrangement links TRBV27 to TRBJ2-3; a weak D match, TRBD2 (10 bases). Germline CDR1 reads MNHEY; CDR2 reads SMNVEV (reference sequence). Trimming stripped 5 bases from V and 9 bases from J, with 33 bases between. This CDR3 contains 19 residues. CDR3 DNA: TGTGCCAGCAGTGCGGCGACAGGGGGTGAACTAGCGGGGCCTAGGACGCAGTATTTT. Translation gives CASSAATGGELAGPRTQYF.

The J gene is TRBJ1-5, the V gene TRBV27, with D possibly TRBD1 on 5 matching bases. CDR3 size: 19 residues. CDR1 MNHEY and CDR2 SMNVEV come from the germline V gene (reference sequence). The V and J ends lost 5 bases and 0 bases respectively, with 23 bases between them. CDR3 bases: TGTGCCAGCAGTATCACCCCGTCGGGAGGGGATAATAGCAATCAGCCCCAGCATTTT. It translates to CASSITPSGGDNSNQPQHF.

The CDR3 sequence is CASSYLNGDTGYTF. The CDR3 DNA reads as TGCGCCAGCAGCTACCTAAATGGGGATACGGGCTACACCTTC. V gene TRBV5-1 combines with J gene TRBJ1-2, with unresolved D. The germline V gene encodes CDR1 SGHRS and CDR2 YFSETQ. The CDR3 has 14 amino acids. The ends were cut back, 3 bases at V and 8 bases at J, with 17 bases in the middle. The full variable domain, completed using reference TRBV5-1 and TRBJ1-2, is KAGVTQTPRYLIKTRGQQVTLSCSPISGHRSVSWYQQTPGQGLQFLFEYFSETQRNKGNFPGRFSGRQFSNSRSEMNVSTLELGDSALYLCASSYLNGDTGYTFGSGTRLTVV.

V and J are TRBV19 and TRBJ1-1; a possible D gene is TRBD1 (5 bases). The V end was cut by 1 base, the J end by 0 bases, with 9 bases between. This CDR3 region has 15 residues. Germline V gene lookup returns CDR1 LNHDA and CDR2 SQIVND (reference sequence). This chain's CDR3 is CASSIGMGLNTEAFF. CDR3 coding DNA: TGTGCCAGTAGTATAGGGATGGGGCTGAACACTGAAGCTTTCTTT.

This chain connects TRBV30 to TRBJ2-3; unclear D gene. Germline CDR1 and CDR2: GTSNPN and SVGIG (reference sequence). CDR3 length: 14 residues. V was cut by 2 bases and J by 0 bases, with 9 bases left in between. This CDR3 reads CAWSLRYSTDTQYF. The CDR3 DNA follows: TGTGCCTGGAGTCTGAGGTACAGCACAGATACGCAGTATTTT. Supplemented by reference TRBV30 and TRBJ2-3, the full variable domain reads SQTIHQWPATLVQPVGSPLSLECTVEGTSNPNLYWYRQAAGRGLQLLFYSVGIGQISSEVPQNLSASRPQDRQFILSSKKLLLSDSGFYLCAWSLRYSTDTQYFGPGTRLTVL.

CDR3 DNA sequence: TGTGCCATGATACAGGGCACTGAAGCTTTCTTT. Translated: CAMIQGTEAFF. The rearrangement links TRBV19 to TRBJ1-1, with a possible D match to TRBD1 (6 bases). CDR1 is LNHDA, CDR2 SQIVND, per germline (reference sequence). The ends were cut back, 10 bases at V and 4 bases at J, with 10 bases in the middle. The CDR3 has 11 residues.